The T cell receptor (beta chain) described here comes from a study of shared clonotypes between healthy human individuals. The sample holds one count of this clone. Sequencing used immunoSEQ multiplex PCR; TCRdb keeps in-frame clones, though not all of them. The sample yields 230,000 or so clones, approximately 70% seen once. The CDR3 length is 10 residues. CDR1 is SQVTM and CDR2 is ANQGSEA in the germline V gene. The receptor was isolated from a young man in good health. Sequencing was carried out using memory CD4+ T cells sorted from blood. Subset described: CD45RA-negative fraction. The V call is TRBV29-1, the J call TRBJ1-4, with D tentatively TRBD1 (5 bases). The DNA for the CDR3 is TGCTCCGGGGGGAATGAAAAACTGTTTTTT. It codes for CSGGNEKLFF.